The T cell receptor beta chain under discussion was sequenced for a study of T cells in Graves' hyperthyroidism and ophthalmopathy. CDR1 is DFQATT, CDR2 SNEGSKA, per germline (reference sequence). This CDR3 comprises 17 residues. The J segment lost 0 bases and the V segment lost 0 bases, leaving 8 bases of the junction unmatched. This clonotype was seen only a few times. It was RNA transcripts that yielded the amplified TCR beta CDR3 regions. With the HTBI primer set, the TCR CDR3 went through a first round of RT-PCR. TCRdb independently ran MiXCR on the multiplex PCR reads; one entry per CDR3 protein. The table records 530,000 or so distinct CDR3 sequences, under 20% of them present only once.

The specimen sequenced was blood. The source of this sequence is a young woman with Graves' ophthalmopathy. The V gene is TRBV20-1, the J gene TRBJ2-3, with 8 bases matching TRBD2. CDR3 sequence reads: CSARDPQRGPSTDTQYF. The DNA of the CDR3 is TGCAGTGCTAGAGATCCCCAGCGGGGGCCGAGCACAGATACGCAGTATTTT.